These 29 T cell receptor beta chains were sequenced from one sample in a study of T cells after yellow fever vaccination. TCRdb independently ran MiXCR on the 5' RACE reads; one entry per CDR3 protein. Among under 500,000 distinct CDR3 sequences listed, about 19% were seen once. Source: PBMCs, taken before the yellow fever booster vaccination. The receptors were sampled from a man aged 18 to 35 who received the YFV17D yellow fever vaccine.

This clonotype was counted ten times or more. J is TRBJ1-5 and V is TRBV28; D unresolved. The CDR3 spans 12 residues. Germline values: CDR1 MDHEN, CDR2 SYDVKM. V was shortened by 4 bases and J by 6 bases, with 7 bases between the two germline ends. CDR3 sequence (DNA): TGTGCCAGCAGTTCGGGAGGTCAGCCCCAGCATTTT. Its protein product is CASSSGGQPQHF.

This clonotype has a count of ten or more. The chain is built from TRBV6-2 or TRBV6-3 and TRBJ2-2; 8 bases are shared with TRBD2. Per the germline V gene, CDR1 is MNHEY and CDR2 is SVGEGT. The CDR3 consists of 15 residues. V gave up 6 bases and J gave up 7 bases; unmatched junction bases: 10. The CDR3 DNA follows: TGTGCCAGCAGCCCCCTGTGGCGGGGGGACGGGGAGCTGTTTTTT. Amino acids: CASSPLWRGDGELFF.

J is TRBJ1-1 and V is TRBV7-9, with D possibly being TRBD1 (5 bases). V was clipped by 1 base and J by 2 bases, with 14 bases between them. This CDR3 comprises 16 residues. Looked up from germline, CDR1 is SEHNR and CDR2 is FQNEAQ (reference sequence). CDR3 nucleotides: TGTGCCAGCAGCTTAGACTCCTGGGGCCTTAACACTGAAGCTTTCTTT. Translating it yields CASSLDSWGLNTEAFF.

This clonotype was detected only a few times. V is TRBV7-9 and J is TRBJ1-1; D unclear. This CDR3 contains 13 residues. Between the trimmed V and J ends, which lost 1 base and 6 bases, there was a span of 9 bases. Germline CDR1 SEHNR, CDR2 FQNEAQ (reference sequence). The CDR3 sequence is CASSLETRPEAFF. DNA of the CDR3: TGTGCCAGCAGCTTAGAAACGAGGCCTGAAGCTTTCTTT. Full variable domain (missing parts from reference TRBV7-9 and TRBJ1-1): DTGVSQNPRHKITKRGQNVTFRCDPISEHNRLYWYRQTLGQGPEFLTYFQNEAQLEKSRLLSDRFSAERPKGSFSTLEIQRTEQGDSAMYLCASSLETRPEAFFGQGTRLTVV.

CDR3: CASSWDRSYEQYF. CDR3 DNA sequence: TGCGCCAGCAGCTGGGACAGGTCCTACGAGCAGTACTTC. The chain is built from TRBV4-1 and TRBJ2-7; 8 bases map to TRBD1. CDR1 and CDR2 (germline): MGHRA, YSYEKL. CDR3 length: 13 residues. V was clipped by 5 bases and J by 1 base; unmatched bases: 1.

This clonotype was seen a handful of times. The chain recombines TRBV20-1 with TRBJ2-3, with D possibly being TRBD1 (6 bases). Between the trimmed V and J ends, which lost 6 bases and 5 bases, there was a span of 18 bases. This CDR3 is 14 amino acids long. The germline V gene encodes CDR1 DFQATT and CDR2 SNEGSKA (reference sequence). DNA for the CDR3: TGCAGTGCGAACACAGGGTTGTGGGTAGATACGCAGTATTTT. The encoded protein is CSANTGLWVDTQYF.

This clonotype turned up a few times. This chain links TRBV12-3 or TRBV12-4 with TRBJ2-2, with D possibly being TRBD2 (6 bases). V lost 5 bases, J lost 6 bases, and 10 bases lay in between. There are 13 residues in the CDR3. CDR3 in amino acids: CASSRREAGELFF. The CDR3 DNA sequence: TGTGCCAGCAGTCGCAGGGAGGCCGGGGAGCTGTTTTTT.

The genes are TRBV5-1 and TRBJ2-1; TRBD2 aligns across 8 bases. Losses at the gene ends were 5 bases for V and 2 bases for J; bases not matched to a gene: 12. CDR1 is SGHRS, CDR2 YFSETQ, per germline. The CDR3 contains 17 residues. Here the CDR3 DNA reads TGCGCCAGCAGTCCGAGCGGGGTAGCGGGGCCCTACAATGAGCAGTTCTTC. Amino acid sequence: CASSPSGVAGPYNEQFF.

This clonotype was seen a few times. The chain couples TRBV20-1 to TRBJ2-3; D might be TRBD1 or TRBD2, each matching 5 bases. CDR3 length: 13 residues. Germline V CDR1 and CDR2: DFQATT, SNEGSKA (reference sequence). The V and J ends lost 4 bases and 4 bases respectively, with 12 bases between them. The CDR3 region has the DNA TGCAGTGCTAATTTTCAGGGACCAGATACGCAGTATTTT. Translation gives CSANFQGPDTQYF.

The rearrangement joins TRBV29-1 to TRBJ2-3, with D perhaps TRBD2 (5 bases). The CDR3 spans 14 residues. The germline CDR1 and CDR2 sequences are SQVTM and ANQGSEA. Trimming cost V 3 bases and J 0 bases, with 10 bases left between them. CDR3 DNA sequence: TGCAGCGTTGACGGGGTCCTTAGCACAGATACGCAGTATTTT. It is translated as CSVDGVLSTDTQYF.

In this sample, this clonotype turned up many times. The V and J genes are TRBV29-1 and TRBJ2-7, with 7 positions matching TRBD1. The CDR3 has 12 residues. Germline CDR1 reads SQVTM; CDR2 reads ANQGSEA. Germline trimming cut 6 bases from V and 5 bases from J; bases unmatched to any gene: 7. CDR3 sequence reads: CSVVRDRDEQYF. CDR3 DNA sequence: TGCAGCGTGGTAAGAGACAGGGACGAGCAGTACTTC.

This clonotype has only a few counts. This sequence joins TRBV3-1 and TRBJ2-7; TRBD2 might be the D (5 bases). Trimming stripped 3 bases from V and 4 bases from J, with 10 bases between. This CDR3 comprises 13 residues. In germline, CDR1 is LGHDT, CDR2 YNNKEL (reference sequence). CDR3 amino acids: CASSHSRDYEQYF. The CDR3 DNA sequence: TGTGCCAGCAGCCACTCCCGGGATTACGAGCAGTACTTC.

This clonotype was seen more than once but under ten times. This rearrangement joins TRBV6-5 to TRBJ1-2, with D possibly being TRBD1 (5 bases). The CDR3 is 14 amino acids. Germline values: CDR1 MNHEY, CDR2 SVGAGI. The V gene lost 6 bases and the J gene lost 8 bases, with 19 bases spanning the gap. The CDR3 bases are TGTGCCAGCAGACCCGGGGGGGGGGTTGGCGGCTACACCTTC. It translates to CASRPGGGVGGYTF.

This clonotype was seen many times. V and J are TRBV27 and TRBJ2-1, with 9 positions matching TRBD1. CDR3 length equals 15 residues. V trimming: 7 bases; J trimming: 2 bases; junction bases outside the gene matches: 6. Germline CDR1 is MNHEY and CDR2 is SMNVEV (reference sequence). Written as DNA, the CDR3 is TGTGCCAGCACTCCGGGACAGGGACCCTACAATGAGCAGTTCTTC. Its translation is CASTPGQGPYNEQFF.

This clonotype has just a few counts. The chain links TRBV12-3 or TRBV12-4 to TRBJ2-7; 9 nucleotides line up with TRBD2. This CDR3 has 15 residues. Trimming removed 5 bases from V and 4 bases from J; junction bases left unmatched: 9. CDR3 in DNA: TGTGCCAGCAGTCCCTCCCGAGCGGGGGGATACGAGCAGTACTTC. Its translation is CASSPSRAGGYEQYF.

The gene calls are TRBV5-5 and TRBJ1-1; D might be TRBD1 (6 bases). V lost 1 base and J 4 bases, leaving 14 bases between the germline ends. The length of the CDR3 is 15 residues. Germline assignment: CDR1 SGHKS and CDR2 YYEKEE (reference sequence). The CDR3 coding sequence is TGTGCCAGCAGCTTGATGCCAAGAGGGGGCACTGAAGCTTTCTTT. It encodes CASSLMPRGGTEAFF.

The rearrangement links TRBV6-6 to TRBJ1-1; D is unclear. Trimming left V 6 bases short and J 6 bases short, with 5 bases between. Germline V CDR1 and CDR2: MNHNY, SVGAGI (reference sequence). The CDR3 runs 10 residues. The CDR3 is CASRTSEAFF. The CDR3 DNA reads TGTGCCAGCAGGACGTCTGAAGCTTTCTTT.

This clonotype was counted only a few times. The chain combines TRBV6-5 with TRBJ2-4; D uncertain. V lost 0 bases and J 8 bases, leaving 14 bases between the germline ends. Germline CDR1 reads MNHEY; CDR2 reads SVGAGI. The CDR3 has 15 residues. The CDR3 reads CASSYSNGPEYIQYF. The CDR3 region has the DNA TGTGCCAGCAGTTACTCGAACGGGCCTGAATACATTCAGTACTTC.

This clonotype was seen more than once but under ten times. V is TRBV28 and J is TRBJ1-4, with D perhaps TRBD1 (6 bases). CDR3 length: 14 amino acids. The germline V gene has CDR1 MDHEN and CDR2 SYDVKM. V was trimmed by 6 bases and J by 2 bases, leaving 10 bases between them. This chain's CDR3 is CASSAGATNEKLFF. In nucleotides, the CDR3 is TGTGCCAGCAGCGCGGGGGCTACTAATGAAAAACTGTTTTTT.

This clonotype was observed many times. The chain uses TRBV7-3 and TRBJ1-1; D may be TRBD1 (6 bases). The germline CDR1 and CDR2 sequences are SGHTA and FQGTGA. The CDR3 consists of 15 residues. The germline V and J ends were trimmed by 5 bases and 1 base, with 14 bases remaining between them. CDR3 sequence reads: CASSPKGDPNTEAFF. The CDR3 coding sequence is TGTGCCAGCAGCCCGAAGGGGGACCCGAACACTGAAGCTTTCTTT.

V usage is TRBV15 and J usage is TRBJ1-1; D is uncertain. This CDR3 is built from 13 residues. Germline values: CDR1 LNHNV, CDR2 YYDKDF (reference sequence). Trimming cost V 5 bases and J 6 bases, with 13 bases left between them. CDR3 region: CATSARRVAEAFF. The CDR3 region has the DNA TGTGCCACCAGCGCTCGAAGAGTGGCTGAAGCTTTCTTT.

This clonotype was detected only a few times. Compared with germline, one end of the junction differs, possibly owing to a read error. V usage is TRBV11-2 and J usage is TRBJ2-5; D is uncertain. There are 8 residues in the CDR3. Germline CDR1 and CDR2: SGHAT and FQNNGV. The DNA for the CDR3 is TGTGCCAGCAGCCCGAAGGACTTC. This encodes CASSPKDF.

The table lists this clonotype with a few counts. The DNA for the CDR3 is TGTGCCAGCAGCGGGCCGCCTAACTACAATGAGCAGTTCTTC. Encoded protein: CASSGPPNYNEQFF. The gene calls are TRBV9 and TRBJ2-1, with no clear D. The V gene lost 3 bases and the J gene lost 3 bases, with 10 bases spanning the gap. The CDR3 is 14 amino acids. CDR1 is SGDLS and CDR2 is YYNGEE in the germline V gene.

The gene calls are TRBV20-1 and TRBJ2-1, with D possibly being TRBD2 (6 bases). This CDR3 has 12 amino acids. V shed 6 bases and J shed 8 bases, with 14 bases lying between them. From germline, CDR1 is DFQATT and CDR2 SNEGSKA (reference sequence). The CDR3 region has the DNA TGCAGTGCCGGGGGTTTCAGGGATGAGCAGTTCTTC. Protein sequence: CSAGGFRDEQFF.

The rearrangement joins TRBV11-2 to TRBJ1-2, with D unresolved. The V end was cut by 5 bases, the J end by 0 bases, with 10 bases between. The germline V gene has CDR1 SGHAT and CDR2 FQNNGV. There are 14 residues in the CDR3. The CDR3 loop reads CASSANTANYGYTF. In nucleotides, the CDR3 is TGTGCCAGCAGCGCGAATACGGCTAACTATGGCTACACCTTC.

J is TRBJ2-7 and V is TRBV5-1; 7 bases match TRBD1. Germline V gene sequence: CDR1 SGHRS, CDR2 YFSETQ. The CDR3 sequence is 14 residues long. Unmatched junction bases numbered 7, after V lost 4 bases and J lost 3 bases. This CDR3 is CASSPRQGDYEQYV. The CDR3 nucleotides are TGCGCCAGCAGCCCTCGACAGGGCGACTACGAGCAGTACGTC.

This clonotype was counted between two and nine times. The chain carries TRBV7-9 and TRBJ2-7; no definite D call. The CDR3 has 15 residues. Germline-derived CDR1 and CDR2 are SEHNR and FQNEAQ (reference sequence). Trimming left V 3 bases short and J 0 bases short, with 12 bases between. The CDR3 sequence is CASSFVVVSSYEQYF. In DNA, the CDR3 is TGTGCCAGCAGCTTCGTCGTCGTTAGCTCCTACGAGCAGTACTTC.

The chain couples TRBV20-1 to TRBJ1-6; TRBD1 matches 9 bases. Unmatched junction bases numbered 6, after V lost 5 bases and J lost 7 bases. Germline V gene data show CDR1 as DFQATT and CDR2 as SNEGSKA (reference sequence). This CDR3 has 14 amino acids. The CDR3 nucleotides read TGCAGTGCTGCGCCCGGGACAGGGAATTCACCCCTCCACTTT. Translated, it gives CSAAPGTGNSPLHF.

In its sample, this clonotype was seen a few times. V is TRBV5-5 and J is TRBJ1-1, with no clear D. The CDR3 has 15 residues. Trimming shortened V by 5 bases and J by 0 bases, and 14 bases separated the two germline ends. Germline CDR1 SGHKS, CDR2 YYEKEE (reference sequence). The CDR3 spells CASRVAEPLNTEAFF. The CDR3 region has the DNA TGTGCCAGCAGGGTCGCCGAACCCTTGAACACTGAAGCTTTCTTT.